The next 24 T cell receptor beta chains were all read from a single sample in a study of cytomegalovirus exposure and HLA in healthy donors. Primers for the PCR totalled 60 Vbeta and 13 Jbeta. Profiled with immunoSEQ multiplex PCR; TCRdb holds only in-frame clones, not every one. The sample carries 95,000 to 110,000 clones, under 85% recorded once. The sequenced material came from PBMCs. The receptors derive from a man aged 45-65 years in good health and CMV-seropositive.

The chain uses TRBV27 and TRBJ2-2; 7 bases line up with TRBD1. J lost 1 base, V lost 3 bases, and 2 bases had no gene match. The CDR3 is 15 amino acids. The germline V gene encodes CDR1 MNHEY and CDR2 SMNVEV (reference sequence). The CDR3 nucleotides read TGTGCCAGCAGTTTGGGACAGCTGAACACCGGGGAGCTGTTTTTT. Its translation: CASSLGQLNTGELFF.

The chain carries TRBV30 and TRBJ1-5; TRBD1 matches at 7 bases. Germline loops: CDR1 GTSNPN, CDR2 SVGIG (reference sequence). This CDR3 is 13 amino acids long. The V and J ends lost 1 base and 5 bases, in that order; junction bases with no gene match: 2. The chain's CDR3 is CAWSGQGDQPQHF. Written as DNA, the CDR3 is TGTGCCTGGAGTGGACAGGGTGATCAGCCCCAGCATTTT. The full variable domain, completed using reference TRBV30 and TRBJ1-5, is SQTIHQWPATLVQPVGSPLSLECTVEGTSNPNLYWYRQAAGRGLQLLFYSVGIGQISSEVPQNLSASRPQDRQFILSSKKLLLSDSGFYLCAWSGQGDQPQHFGDGTRLSIL.

V usage is TRBV7-3 and J usage is TRBJ2-5; D unclear. From germline, CDR1 is SGHTA and CDR2 FQGTGA. The CDR3 is made up of 13 amino acids. Trimming took off 5 bases at V and 3 bases at J, with 10 bases between the two ends. The CDR3 here is CASSKTNEETQYF. CDR3 in DNA: TGTGCCAGCAGCAAGACAAATGAAGAGACCCAGTACTTC.

CDR3 region: CASSIGTGHTDTQYF. CDR3 nucleotides: TGTGCCAGTAGTATCGGGACAGGCCACACAGATACGCAGTATTTT. The chain uses TRBV19 and TRBJ2-3; 8 nucleotides agree with TRBD1. The CDR3 has 15 amino acids. CDR1 and CDR2 from the germline V gene are LNHDA and SQIVND (reference sequence). J gave up 2 bases and V 3 bases, and 4 bases lay outside the gene matches. Looking up the rest from reference TRBV19 and TRBJ2-3 gives the full variable domain: DGGITQSPKYLFRKEGQNVTLSCEQNLNHDAMYWYRQDPGQGLRLIYYSQIVNDFQKGDIAEGYSVSREKKESFPLTVTSAQKNPTAFYLCASSIGTGHTDTQYFGPGTRLTVL.

The CDR3 DNA is TGTGCCAGCAGCGTGGGGCAGGGCTTAAGTGGCGGGGAGCTGTTTTTT. Protein: CASSVGQGLSGGELFF. The chain carries TRBV7-9 and TRBJ2-2, with D possibly matching TRBD1 (5 bases). V was shortened by 5 bases and J by 7 bases, with 20 bases between the two germline ends. CDR3 length equals 16 residues. Germline-derived CDR1 and CDR2 are SEHNR and FQNEAQ (reference sequence).

This chain joins TRBV11-2 and TRBJ2-7; D call uncertain. The CDR3 loop spans 13 amino acids. Germline V gene lookup returns CDR1 SGHAT and CDR2 FQNNGV. V lost 3 bases to trimming and J lost 0 bases, with 6 bases between them. CDR3 nucleotide sequence: TGTGCCAGCAGCTTTACAGTCTCCTACGAGCAGTACTTC. This translates into CASSFTVSYEQYF. The full variable domain, completed using reference TRBV11-2 and TRBJ2-7, is EAGVAQSPRYKIIEKRQSVAFWCNPISGHATLYWYQQILGQGPKLLIQFQNNGVVDDSQLPKDRFSAERLKGVDSTLKIQPAKLEDSAVYLCASSFTVSYEQYFGPGTRLTVT.

The J gene is TRBJ1-2, the V gene TRBV18; D gene unclear. Between the trimmed V and J ends, which lost 6 bases and 6 bases, there was a span of 8 bases. Looked up from germline, CDR1 is KGHSH and CDR2 is LQKENI. The CDR3 has 11 amino acids. The CDR3 is CASSPGDGYTF. DNA for the CDR3: TGTGCCAGCTCTCCAGGAGATGGCTACACCTTC.

J is TRBJ2-2 and V is TRBV7-6; TRBD2 matches 7 bases. The CDR3 extends over 15 amino acids. CDR1 is SGHVS and CDR2 is FNYEAQ in the germline V gene. Trimming cost V 1 base and J 6 bases; bases outside gene matches: 5. CDR3 coding DNA: TGTGCCAGCAGCTTAGATCCTACTAGCGCCGGGGAGCTGTTTTTT. It is translated as CASSLDPTSAGELFF.

This clone was observed a few times. This rearrangement joins TRBV5-1 to TRBJ1-1; D gene uncertain. Germline V gene data show CDR1 as SGHRS and CDR2 as YFSETQ. The germline V and J ends were trimmed by 3 bases and 1 base, with 7 bases remaining between them. This CDR3 region has 13 residues. CDR3 bases: TGCGCCAGCAGCTCGACACCGAACACTGAAGCTTTCTTT. Translating it yields CASSSTPNTEAFF.

V is TRBV29-1 and J is TRBJ2-7; TRBD2 matches at 13 bases. CDR3 length equals 13 residues. The V and J ends lost 6 bases and 5 bases, in that order; junction bases with no gene match: 4. Germline lookup yields CDR1 SQVTM and CDR2 ANQGSEA. The CDR3 sequence is CSVRTSGSHEQYF. The CDR3 DNA reads TGCAGCGTACGGACTAGCGGGAGCCACGAGCAGTACTTC.

This clone appeared once. The chain uses TRBV11-2 and TRBJ1-4; maybe TRBD1 (6 bases). CDR1 and CDR2 from the germline V gene are SGHAT and FQNNGV. CDR3 length equals 15 residues. V shed 6 bases and J shed 3 bases, with 14 bases lying between them. The CDR3: CASRLNRVSNEKLFF. CDR3 nucleotide sequence: TGTGCCAGCAGGCTAAACAGGGTTTCTAATGAAAAACTGTTTTTT.

The rearrangement uses TRBV29-1 and TRBJ1-1; D gene ambiguous. With 3 bases removed from V and 4 bases from J, the gap between germline ends came to 12 bases. Per the germline V gene, CDR1 is SQVTM and CDR2 is ANQGSEA. The length of the CDR3 is 13 residues. CDR3 protein: CSVEEVVGTEAFF. CDR3 sequence (DNA): TGCAGCGTTGAGGAGGTGGTGGGCACTGAAGCTTTCTTT.

The rearrangement joins TRBV5-4 to TRBJ1-6; D gene uncertain. Germline V gene lookup returns CDR1 SGHNT and CDR2 YYREEE (reference sequence). This CDR3 contains 12 residues. V gave up 0 bases and J gave up 9 bases, with 4 bases separating them. CDR3 nucleotides: TGTGCCAGCAGCTTGGGGAGTTCACCCCTCCACTTT. It translates to CASSLGSSPLHF.

This clone was seen a handful of times. In nucleotides, the CDR3 is TGTGCCAGCAGCTTGGCAGCGGGAGGGTACAATGAGCAGTTCTTC. This translates into CASSLAAGGYNEQFF. This chain joins TRBV5-4 and TRBJ2-1, with 10 nucleotides matching TRBD2. Losses at the gene ends were 0 bases for V and 4 bases for J; bases not matched to a gene: 1. CDR1 and CDR2 from the germline V gene are SGHNT and YYREEE (reference sequence). This CDR3 is built from 15 residues.

This clone was seen only a few times. The V and J genes are TRBV19 and TRBJ2-7; TRBD1 agrees at 9 bases. The J segment lost 6 bases and the V segment lost 3 bases, leaving 6 bases of the junction unmatched. Germline V gene sequence: CDR1 LNHDA, CDR2 SQIVND (reference sequence). CDR3 length: 14 amino acids. CDR3 sequence (DNA): TGTGCCAGTAGTATCGGGACAGGGAATCCCGAGCAGTACTTC. Translation gives CASSIGTGNPEQYF.

The chain employs TRBV5-1 and TRBJ2-2; TRBD1 agrees at 9 bases. From germline, CDR1 is SGHRS and CDR2 YFSETQ. The CDR3 is made up of 18 amino acids. The V and J ends lost 0 bases and 0 bases, in that order; junction bases with no gene match: 6. CDR3 in DNA: TGCGCCAGCAGCTTGGGGGACAGGGCTTTCGCGAACACCGGGGAGCTGTTTTTT. This sequence encodes CASSLGDRAFANTGELFF. Looking up the rest from reference TRBV5-1 and TRBJ2-2 gives the full variable domain: KAGVTQTPRYLIKTRGQQVTLSCSPISGHRSVSWYQQTPGQGLQFLFEYFSETQRNKGNFPGRFSGRQFSNSRSEMNVSTLELGDSALYLCASSLGDRAFANTGELFFGEGSRLTVL.

V gene TRBV2 combines with J gene TRBJ2-4; 9 bases agree with TRBD2. The CDR3 is 14 residues long. Germline CDR1 SNHLY, CDR2 FYNNEI. Trimming removed 7 bases from V and 8 bases from J; junction bases left unmatched: 9. CDR3 protein: CASIRTGLADIQYF. CDR3 DNA sequence: TGTGCCAGCATCCGAACGGGACTAGCAGACATTCAGTACTTC.

This chain links TRBV27 with TRBJ2-1; 9 bases line up with TRBD2. Germline values: CDR1 MNHEY, CDR2 SMNVEV (reference sequence). Losses at the gene ends were 8 bases for V and 5 bases for J; bases not matched to a gene: 4. CDR3 length: 13 amino acids. CDR3 nucleotides: TGTGCCAGCGGGCTAGCGGGGAACAATGAGCAGTTCTTC. Translation gives CASGLAGNNEQFF.

This CDR3 is CASSWGQTLFNEKLFF. CDR3 bases: TGTGCCAGCAGTTGGGGACAGACACTATTTAATGAAAAACTGTTTTTT. The chain couples TRBV6-6 to TRBJ1-4; 7 bases map to TRBD1. CDR1 is MNHNY, CDR2 SVGAGI, per germline (reference sequence). The CDR3 has 16 amino acids. The trim removed 4 bases at V and 4 bases at J, leaving 9 bases unmatched.

The chain is built from TRBV25-1 and TRBJ2-5, with D perhaps TRBD2 (6 bases). Trimming took 11 bases from V and 4 from J, leaving 23 bases between them. The CDR3 is 15 amino acids. Germline V CDR1 and CDR2: MGHDK, SYGVNS. The CDR3 DNA reads TGTGCCGTCGGAGGGAGCTCGATGCGGTCAGAGACCCAGTACTTC. This sequence encodes CAVGGSSMRSETQYF.

J is TRBJ1-4 and V is TRBV28; D is undetermined. The V gene's germline CDR1 is MDHEN and CDR2 SYDVKM. This CDR3 region has 15 residues. V was clipped by 9 bases and J by 6 bases, with 20 bases between them. CDR3 sequence reads: CASNPATREDEKLFF. The DNA of the CDR3 is TGTGCCAGTAATCCCGCAACCCGGGAGGATGAAAAACTGTTTTTT.

The J gene is TRBJ1-3, the V gene TRBV30; TRBD1 might be the D (5 bases). The CDR3 runs 13 residues. Trimming removed 1 base at V and 8 bases at J, with 12 bases between. Germline assignment: CDR1 GTSNPN and CDR2 SVGIG (reference sequence). The CDR3 is CAWSGGRADTIYF. The DNA of the CDR3 is TGTGCCTGGAGTGGCGGCAGGGCAGACACCATATATTTT.

The J gene is TRBJ1-4, the V gene TRBV28; 11 nucleotides agree with TRBD1. Germline-derived CDR1 and CDR2 are MDHEN and SYDVKM. The CDR3 spans 15 residues. With V trimmed by 4 bases and J by 7 bases, 5 bases remained unmatched. The CDR3 bases are TGTGCCAGCAGTTCGGGACAGGGGGGAGTTGAAAAACTGTTTTTT. It specifies CASSSGQGGVEKLFF.

The rearrangement uses TRBV7-9 and TRBJ2-1, with 8 nucleotides matching TRBD1. The CDR3 runs to 16 residues. The trim removed 5 bases at V and 9 bases at J, leaving 15 bases unmatched. Germline CDR1 is SEHNR and CDR2 is FQNEAQ (reference sequence). The CDR3 is CASSPRDRSLIGEQFF. The CDR3 DNA reads as TGTGCCAGCAGCCCCCGGGACAGGTCCCTAATAGGTGAGCAGTTCTTC. Variable domain in full (rest from reference TRBV7-9 and TRBJ2-1): DTGVSQNPRHKITKRGQNVTFRCDPISEHNRLYWYRQTLGQGPEFLTYFQNEAQLEKSRLLSDRFSAERPKGSFSTLEIQRTEQGDSAMYLCASSPRDRSLIGEQFFGPGTRLTVL.